This T cell receptor beta chain emerged from a study of vaccination effects on CD4 cells after COVID-19. Notes on the study in general: There was marked clonal contraction among infection- and vaccine-induced clones late after vaccination.

With V trimmed by 5 bases and J by 4 bases, 2 bases remained unmatched. CDR3 length equals 13 residues. Germline V gene data show CDR1 as SGHRS and CDR2 as YFSETQ. This clone was detected only a few times. Its antigen is still unknown. Data came from immunoSEQ multiplex PCR; TCRdb stores just in-frame clones and leaves some out. Seen here are about 74,000 clones, roughly three quarters observed once, and the top ten hold around 2%. CD4+ T cell isolation took place after 10 days of culture. Vaccinees lacked prior SARS-CoV-2 infection and tested negative for nucleocapsid antibodies. Half-medium changes using IL-2 medium occurred on days 3 and 7.

This TCR was recovered from a human donor who received a COVID-19 vaccine. The chain recombines TRBV5-1 with TRBJ2-2, with TRBD1 identical over 7 bases. Here the sequenced sample was CD4+ T cells from PBMCs cultured without peptide, taken before COVID-19 vaccination. This CDR3 reads CASSPGGTGELFF. The CDR3 coding sequence is TGCGCCAGCAGTCCAGGGGGCACCGGGGAGCTGTTTTTT.